Listed below are T cell receptor beta chains from one sample, sequenced in a study of monozygotic twins with inflammatory bowel disease. TCRdb derives one entry per CDR3 protein from the 5' RACE reads, leaving out DNA. This sample's table reports about 330,000 distinct CDR3 sequences. The sequenced material came from blood. These receptors came from a human donor with ulcerative colitis or Crohn's disease, or a healthy co-twin of an affected twin (not recorded which). Both conserved end residues are part of each CDR3.

>TRBJ1-5|13|TRBV6-1
CASSEVATQPQHF
>TRBJ2-3|14|TRBV7-3
CASSYRGSTDTQYF
>TRBJ2-1|15|TRBV5-1
CASSQLAGGLNEQFF
>TRBJ2-3|15|TRBV30
CAWSVRLAGTDTQYF
>TRBJ2-7|15|TRBV29-1
CSVEECQQYSYEQYF
>TRBJ2-5|15|TRBV9
CASTRRWTDAETQYF
>TRBJ1-1|18|TRBV5-1
CASSLFFVRGERNTEAFF
>TRBJ2-7|13|TRBV6-5
CASSYSSNYEQYF
>TRBJ1-1|12|TRBV7-9
CASSQGATEAFF
>TRBJ1-2|15|TRBV5-6
CASSHYDRVWYGYTF
>TRBJ2-7|15|TRBV20-1
CSAGDPSGLTYKQYF
>TRBJ2-5|13|TRBV27
CASSPGQGTAQYF
>TRBJ1-3|16|TRBV28
CASSLDGARSGNTIYF
>TRBJ2-1|14|TRBV7-9
CASSLMGTSDEQFF
>TRBJ1-2|12|TRBV3-1
CASSHGFYGYTF
>TRBJ2-7|12|TRBV2
CASSDQPYEQYF